A single T cell receptor beta chain is shown here with its context. Its target is not known. This sample is drawn from a study of cytomegalovirus exposure and HLA in healthy donors. About the research overall: The roughly 120 validation repertoires were reported in a later analysis to have been generated on the same platform as the 666 first-cohort repertoires. Study-wide results and caveats: Rare TCR sequences predominated, though certain public TCRs were found in many donors. Reportedly, diagnosis of cytomegalovirus status by the classifier showed high specificity and sensitivity.

TCRdb's table, derived via immunoSEQ multiplex PCR, lists solely in-frame clones and lacks some. The profile shows tens of thousands of clones, roughly nine tenths of them singletons. Sequencing was done on a sample of PBMCs. This sequence was found in a man younger than 35 in good health and CMV-seronegative.

CDR3 sequence: CSVGIGGASNEQYF. For the CDR3, the DNA is TGCAGCGTGGGGATAGGTGGGGCGAGCAACGAGCAGTACTTC. The chain couples TRBV29-1 to TRBJ2-7, with a possible D match to TRBD1 (5 bases). With 6 bases removed from V and 5 bases from J, the gap between germline ends came to 20 bases. There are 14 residues in the CDR3. Germline values: CDR1 SQVTM, CDR2 ANQGSEA.